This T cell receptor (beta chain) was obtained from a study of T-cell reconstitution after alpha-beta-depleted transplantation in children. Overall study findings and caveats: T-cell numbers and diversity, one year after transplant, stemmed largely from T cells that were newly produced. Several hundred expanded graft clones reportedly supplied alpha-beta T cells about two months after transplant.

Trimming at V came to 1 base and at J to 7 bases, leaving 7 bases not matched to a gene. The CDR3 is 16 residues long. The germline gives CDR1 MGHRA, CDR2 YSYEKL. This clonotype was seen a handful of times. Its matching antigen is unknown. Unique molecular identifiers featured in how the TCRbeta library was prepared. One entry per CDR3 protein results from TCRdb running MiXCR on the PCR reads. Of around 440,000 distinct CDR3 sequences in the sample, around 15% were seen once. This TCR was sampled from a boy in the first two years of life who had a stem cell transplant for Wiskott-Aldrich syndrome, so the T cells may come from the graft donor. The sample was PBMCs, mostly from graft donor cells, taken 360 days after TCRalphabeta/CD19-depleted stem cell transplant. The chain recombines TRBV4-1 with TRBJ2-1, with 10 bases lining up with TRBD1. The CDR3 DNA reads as TGCGCCAGCAGCCAAGGGGACAGGGGTTATGTGAATGAGCAGTTCTTC. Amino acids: CASSQGDRGYVNEQFF.